This TCR beta chain was sequenced in a study of radiation and T cells in renal cell carcinoma. This sample's time point: blood 4 weeks post-SBRT, at nephrectomy. Treatment: 15 Gy SBRT to primary tumor, nephrectomy 4 weeks later. Clear cell pathology was present in this patient's renal cell carcinoma. The V and J ends lost 6 bases and 6 bases respectively, with 23 bases between them. The length of the CDR3 is 16 residues. The germline gives CDR1 WSHSY, CDR2 SAAADI. On this clone itself: The antigen is not known.

Whole-study results and caveats: From baseline, blood top tumor clonotypes peaked at 2 weeks post-radiation.

TCRdb's table, derived via immunoSEQ multiplex PCR, lists solely in-frame clones and lacks some. This repertoire shows around 180,000 clones, about 87% found once; its top ten account for 11%. Sequences were derived from blood, sampled from a patient whose treatment included radiotherapy and nephrectomy. This TCR was recovered from a woman in her fifties or sixties with renal cell carcinoma. This sequence joins TRBV10-2 and TRBJ1-2, with D hard to call. As DNA, the CDR3 is TGCGCCAGCAGCCGCTCCCCCGGGGAAGCTCCCCATGGCTACACCTTC. This sequence encodes CASSRSPGEAPHGYTF.